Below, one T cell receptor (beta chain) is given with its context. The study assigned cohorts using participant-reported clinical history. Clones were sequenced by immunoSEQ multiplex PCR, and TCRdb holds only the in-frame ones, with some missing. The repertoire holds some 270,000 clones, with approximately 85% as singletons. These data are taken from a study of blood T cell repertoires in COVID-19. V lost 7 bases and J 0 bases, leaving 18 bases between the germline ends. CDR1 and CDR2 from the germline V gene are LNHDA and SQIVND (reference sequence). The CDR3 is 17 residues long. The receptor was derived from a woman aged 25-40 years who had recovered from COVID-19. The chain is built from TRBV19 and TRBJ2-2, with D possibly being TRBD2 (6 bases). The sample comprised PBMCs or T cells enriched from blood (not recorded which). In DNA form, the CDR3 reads TGTGCCAGTAACGGAGAACGGGGGACCGCGAACACCGGGGAGCTGTTTTTT. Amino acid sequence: CASNGERGTANTGELFF.